This T cell receptor (beta chain) was identified in a study of blood T cell repertoires in COVID-19. For the study at large: The study drew acute and convalescent COVID-19 samples from the United States, Italy and Spain.

Profiled with immunoSEQ multiplex PCR; TCRdb holds only in-frame clones, not every one. Here the sample spans about 270,000 clones, less than 95% being singletons. In this sample, this clone turned up a few times. The receptor's source is a man aged 40-49 years who had been exposed to COVID-19. Material: PBMCs or T cells enriched from blood (not recorded which).

CDR3 protein: CASSEYDTVEQYF. In DNA form, the CDR3 reads TGTGCCAGCAGTGAATATGACACCGTAGAGCAGTACTTC. This rearrangement joins TRBV25-1 to TRBJ2-7; D is unresolved. The CDR3 has 13 amino acids. Per the germline V gene, CDR1 is MGHDK and CDR2 is SYGVNS. V lost 0 bases and J lost 7, with 10 bases in between.